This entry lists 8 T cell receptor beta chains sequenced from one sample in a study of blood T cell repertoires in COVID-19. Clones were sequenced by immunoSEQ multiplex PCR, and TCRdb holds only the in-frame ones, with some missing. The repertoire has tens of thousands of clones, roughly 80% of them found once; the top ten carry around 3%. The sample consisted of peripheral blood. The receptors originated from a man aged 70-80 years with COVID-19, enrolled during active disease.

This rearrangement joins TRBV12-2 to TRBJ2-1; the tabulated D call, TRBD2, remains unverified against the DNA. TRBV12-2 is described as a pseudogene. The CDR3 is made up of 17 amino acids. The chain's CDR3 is CASRIAGCGVFYNEQFF. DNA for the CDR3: TGTGCAAGTCGCATTGCGGGTTGCGGAGTTTTCTACAATGAGCAGTTCTTC.

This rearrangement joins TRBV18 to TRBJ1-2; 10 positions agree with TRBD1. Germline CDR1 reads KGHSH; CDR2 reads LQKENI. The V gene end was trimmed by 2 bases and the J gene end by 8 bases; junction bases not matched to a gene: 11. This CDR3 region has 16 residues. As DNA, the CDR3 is TGTGCCAGCTCACCAGGCGGCGGACAGGGGGGTATGGGCTACACCTTC. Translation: CASSPGGGQGGMGYTF. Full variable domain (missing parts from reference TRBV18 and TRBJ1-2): NAGVMQNPRHLVRRRGQEARLRCSPMKGHSHVYWYRQLPEEGLKFMVYLQKENIIDESGMPKERFSAEFPKEGPSILRIQQVVRGDSAAYFCASSPGGGQGGMGYTFGSGTRLTVV.

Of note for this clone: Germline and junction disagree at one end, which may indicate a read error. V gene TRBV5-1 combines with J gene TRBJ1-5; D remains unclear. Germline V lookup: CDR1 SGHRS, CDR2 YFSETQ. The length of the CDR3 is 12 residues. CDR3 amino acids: CASSCTYQPQHF. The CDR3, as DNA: TGCGCCAGCAGCTGCACTTATCAACCCCAGCATTTT.

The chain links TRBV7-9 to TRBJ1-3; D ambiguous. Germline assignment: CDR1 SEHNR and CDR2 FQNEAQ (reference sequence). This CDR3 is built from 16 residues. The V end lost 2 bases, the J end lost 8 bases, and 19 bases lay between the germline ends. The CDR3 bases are TGTGCCAGCAGCTTATTAGGAGGAGTTTCCGGGGACACCATATATTTT. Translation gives CASSLLGGVSGDTIYF.

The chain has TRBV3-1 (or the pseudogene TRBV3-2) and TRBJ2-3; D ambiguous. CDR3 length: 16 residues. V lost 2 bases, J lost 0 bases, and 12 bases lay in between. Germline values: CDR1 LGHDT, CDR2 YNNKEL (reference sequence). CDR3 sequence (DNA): TGTGCCAGCAGCCAATCCCGCTCGACTAGCACAGATACGCAGTATTTT. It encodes CASSQSRSTSTDTQYF.

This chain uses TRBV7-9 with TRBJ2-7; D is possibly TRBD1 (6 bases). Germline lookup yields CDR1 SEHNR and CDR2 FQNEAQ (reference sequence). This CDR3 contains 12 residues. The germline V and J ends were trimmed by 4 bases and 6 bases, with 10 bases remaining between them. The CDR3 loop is CASSSNRVEQYF. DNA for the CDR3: TGTGCCAGCAGCTCAAACAGGGTCGAGCAGTACTTC. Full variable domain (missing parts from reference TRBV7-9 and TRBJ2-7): DTGVSQNPRHKITKRGQNVTFRCDPISEHNRLYWYRQTLGQGPEFLTYFQNEAQLEKSRLLSDRFSAERPKGSFSTLEIQRTEQGDSAMYLCASSSNRVEQYFGPGTRLTVT.

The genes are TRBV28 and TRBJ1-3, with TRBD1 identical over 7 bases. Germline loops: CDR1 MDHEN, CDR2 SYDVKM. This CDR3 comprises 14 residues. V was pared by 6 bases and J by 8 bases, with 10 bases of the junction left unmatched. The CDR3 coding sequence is TGTGCCAGCAGATTTACAGGGGTAGATGACACCATATATTTT. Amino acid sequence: CASRFTGVDDTIYF.

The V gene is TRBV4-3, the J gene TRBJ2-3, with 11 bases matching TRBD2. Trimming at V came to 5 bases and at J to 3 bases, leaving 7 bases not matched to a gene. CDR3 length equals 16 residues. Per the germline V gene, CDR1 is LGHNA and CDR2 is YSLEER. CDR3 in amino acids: CASSSVAGGTTDTQYF. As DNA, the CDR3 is TGCGCCAGCAGCTCCGTAGCGGGAGGGACTACAGATACGCAGTATTTT.